The 7 T cell receptor beta chains listed next were all sequenced from one sample in a study of regulatory and conventional T cells in RAG deficiency. The sorted conventional CD4+ T cells were CD25-low and CD127-high, with genomic DNA sequenced. Clones were read by immunoSEQ multiplex PCR, and TCRdb kept only the in-frame ones, dropping some. Of fewer than 40,000 clones listed, about 96% were seen once; the top ten hold about 0.36%. The data were also submitted as part of a second study, on regulatory T cells. As that study records: The PCR used 52 TRBV and 13 TRBJ primers.

Sequences were obtained from CD25- CD4+ T cells sorted from blood. The receptors were gathered from a human donor in good health.

V gene TRBV9 combines with J gene TRBJ2-4; D is uncertain. The V end was cut by 3 bases, the J end by 0 bases, with 10 bases between. Germline V gene data show CDR1 as SGDLS and CDR2 as YYNGEE. The CDR3 loop spans 15 amino acids. This CDR3 is CASSAIAGAKNIQYF. In DNA, the CDR3 is TGTGCCAGCAGCGCCATTGCCGGAGCCAAAAACATTCAGTACTTC.

This clone occurred once. V usage is TRBV30 and J usage is TRBJ1-3; TRBD1 agrees at 7 bases. The CDR3 runs to 12 residues. Trimming at V came to 8 bases and at J to 2 bases, leaving 3 bases not matched to a gene. Germline V gene sequence: CDR1 GTSNPN, CDR2 SVGIG (reference sequence). The CDR3: CATTGAGNTIYF. DNA of the CDR3: TGTGCCACCACAGGGGCTGGAAACACCATATATTTT.

V gene TRBV10-3 combines with J gene TRBJ2-2; a possible D gene is TRBD1 (6 bases). V shed 2 bases and J shed 1 base, with 14 bases lying between them. There are 17 residues in the CDR3. Germline CDR1 is ENHRY and CDR2 is SYGVKD. CDR3 DNA sequence: TGTGCCATCAGTGAGGGAAAACAGGGATGGAACACCGGGGAGCTGTTTTTT. Its translation: CAISEGKQGWNTGELFF.

The chain couples TRBV5-1 to TRBJ1-4; TRBD1 is a possible D gene (6 bases). Germline V gene data show CDR1 as SGHRS and CDR2 as YFSETQ. This CDR3 has 17 residues. Between the trimmed V and J ends, which lost 2 bases and 0 bases, there was a span of 14 bases. The CDR3 spells CASSFSRGSATNEKLFF. The CDR3 DNA sequence: TGCGCCAGCAGCTTCAGCAGGGGCAGTGCAACTAATGAAAAACTGTTTTTT.

This chain joins TRBV29-1 and TRBJ1-2, with D maybe TRBD1 (6 bases). The CDR3 has 13 amino acids. V was shortened by 6 bases and J by 7 bases, with 18 bases between the two germline ends. Germline V gene data show CDR1 as SQVTM and CDR2 as ANQGSEA. The CDR3 reads CSVGTGKGSGYTF. DNA of the CDR3: TGCAGCGTAGGAACAGGGAAAGGTTCTGGCTACACCTTC.

The chain couples TRBV7-8 to TRBJ1-4, with 8 bases that match TRBD1. Germline lookup yields CDR1 SGHVS and CDR2 FQNEAQ. Trimming cost V 5 bases and J 8 bases; bases outside gene matches: 7. The CDR3 contains 14 residues. CDR3 in amino acids: CASSLGQGAEKLFF. The CDR3 DNA sequence: TGTGCCAGCAGCCTAGGACAGGGCGCGGAAAAACTGTTTTTT.

This clone was recorded once. The V gene is TRBV7-8, the J gene TRBJ1-1, with 8 positions matching TRBD1. The CDR3 sequence is 14 residues long. V dropped 1 base and J dropped 5; count of bases not matched to a gene: 3. CDR1 SGHVS and CDR2 FQNEAQ come from the germline V gene. The DNA of the CDR3 is TGTGCCAGCAGCTTAGGACAGGGGAGGACTGAAGCTTTCTTT. Translation: CASSLGQGRTEAFF.